This entry is about one TCR beta chain. Its specificity is not known. The study ran its PCR with 60 Vbeta and 13 Jbeta primers. This table comes from immunoSEQ multiplex PCR, and its TCRdb copy is limited to in-frame clones, with some not included. The repertoire holds approximately 150,000 clones, with roughly 77% as singletons. The sample originates from a study of cytomegalovirus exposure and HLA in healthy donors. The study, taken as a whole, reports: A classifier reportedly called cytomegalovirus status with high sensitivity and specificity. By HLA locus, TCR association rates varied in a later analysis, with DRB1 showing the most and HLA-C the fewest. Productive rates of about 90% or about 30% were seen for most TCR beta V segments in an earlier analysis.

Sequencing was performed on PBMCs. This sequence originates from a man aged 25 to 40 in good health and CMV-seropositive.

DNA for the CDR3: TGTGCCAGCAGCGCACAGGGTGATGGCACTGAAGCTTTCTTT. Translation: CASSAQGDGTEAFF. V and J are TRBV7-9 and TRBJ1-1; a weak D match, TRBD1 (6 bases). V was shortened by 5 bases and J by 4 bases, with 14 bases between the two germline ends. Looked up from germline, CDR1 is SEHNR and CDR2 is FQNEAQ (reference sequence). This CDR3 comprises 14 residues.